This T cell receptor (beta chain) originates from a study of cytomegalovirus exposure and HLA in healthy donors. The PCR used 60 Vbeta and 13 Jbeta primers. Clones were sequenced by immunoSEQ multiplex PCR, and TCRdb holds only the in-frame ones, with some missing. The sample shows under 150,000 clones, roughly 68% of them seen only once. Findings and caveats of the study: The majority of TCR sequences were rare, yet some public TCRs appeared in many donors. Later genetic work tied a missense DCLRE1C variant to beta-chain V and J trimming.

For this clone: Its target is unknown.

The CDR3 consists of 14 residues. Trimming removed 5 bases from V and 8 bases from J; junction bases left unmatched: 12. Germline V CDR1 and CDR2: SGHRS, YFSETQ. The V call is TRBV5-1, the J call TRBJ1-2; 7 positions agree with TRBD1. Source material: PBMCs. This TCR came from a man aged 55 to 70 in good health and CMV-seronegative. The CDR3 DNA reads TGCGCCAGCAGGTATTTCACAGGGGAGCTCGGCTACACCTTC. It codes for CASRYFTGELGYTF. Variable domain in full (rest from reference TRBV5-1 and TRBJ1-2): KAGVTQTPRYLIKTRGQQVTLSCSPISGHRSVSWYQQTPGQGLQFLFEYFSETQRNKGNFPGRFSGRQFSNSRSEMNVSTLELGDSALYLCASRYFTGELGYTFGSGTRLTVV.